These 17 T cell receptor beta chains originate from one sample sequenced in a study of cytomegalovirus exposure and HLA in healthy donors. PCR primers comprised 60 Vbeta and 13 Jbeta primers. Measured with immunoSEQ multiplex PCR; TCRdb has only the in-frame clones, and not every one. The top ten clones hold 1.5% to 2% of a sample with 180,000 or so clones, 76% of them seen once. Sequencing input: PBMCs. These receptors all come from a man aged 18 to 35 in good health and CMV-seronegative.

This clone was found once. The V call is TRBV16, the J call TRBJ1-2, with 7 nucleotides matching TRBD1. Germline assignment: CDR1 KGHSY and CDR2 FQNENV. V shed 2 bases and J 5 bases; nucleotides not matched to a gene: 11. This CDR3 comprises 16 residues. The CDR3 here is CASSQIRTGATYGYTF. The DNA of the CDR3 is TGTGCCAGCAGCCAAATACGCACAGGGGCCACTTATGGCTACACCTTC.

This clone is a singleton in its sample. V usage is TRBV11-3 and J usage is TRBJ1-1; D unclear. This CDR3 region has 13 residues. Looked up from germline, CDR1 is SGHNT and CDR2 is YENEEA. Between the trimmed V and J ends, which lost 5 bases and 7 bases, there was a span of 14 bases. The CDR3 nucleotides read TGTGCCAGCAGCGAGTACCCCGGGAATGAAGCTTTCTTT. Its translation: CASSEYPGNEAFF.

The chain is built from TRBV9 and TRBJ1-1; D possibly corresponds to TRBD1 (6 bases). The germline CDR1 and CDR2 sequences are SGDLS and YYNGEE. This CDR3 spans 15 amino acids. Trimming pared 0 bases from V and 1 base from J, leaving 10 bases between. This chain's CDR3 is CASSVGGGGNTEAFF. The CDR3 region has the DNA TGTGCCAGCAGCGTAGGAGGGGGGGGGAACACTGAAGCTTTCTTT.

The chain joins TRBV6-4 to TRBJ2-3; D unclear. The V gene's germline CDR1 is MRHNA and CDR2 SNTAGT. The CDR3 length is 16 residues. V was clipped by 2 bases and J by 2 bases, with 14 bases between them. This CDR3 is CASSDVGTLTTDTQYF. CDR3 sequence (DNA): TGTGCCAGCAGTGACGTTGGCACCTTAACCACAGATACGCAGTATTTT.

This clone occurred a few times. The rearrangement joins TRBV10-1 to TRBJ2-5; D gene unclear. V was trimmed by 3 bases and J by 5 bases, leaving 13 bases between them. Germline assignment: CDR1 WNHNN and CDR2 SYGVQD (reference sequence). The CDR3 spans 14 residues. This CDR3 is CASSDGVEAETQYF. CDR3 coding DNA: TGCGCCAGCAGTGACGGTGTAGAGGCGGAGACCCAGTACTTC.

This clone was detected a few times. The chain joins TRBV11-2 to TRBJ2-1; 10 bases match TRBD2. The junction had 3 bases not matched to a gene; V was cut back by 3 bases and J by 4 bases. CDR1 and CDR2 from the germline V gene are SGHAT and FQNNGV. The CDR3 is made up of 15 amino acids. The CDR3, as DNA: TGTGCCAGCAGCTTCATAGCGGGGGGATACAATGAGCAGTTCTTC. Translating it yields CASSFIAGGYNEQFF.

The genes are TRBV30 and TRBJ2-7; 9 bases match TRBD1. There are 13 residues in the CDR3. The V gene's germline CDR1 is GTSNPN and CDR2 SVGIG (reference sequence). V lost 8 bases, J lost 6 bases, and 11 bases stayed unmatched. The CDR3 DNA is TGTGCCGGCACGGGACAGGGAATTTCCGAGCAGTACTTC. As protein: CAGTGQGISEQYF.

This clone has just a few counts. The chain carries TRBV6-5 and TRBJ2-1; 13 bases are shared with TRBD2. J gave up 7 bases and V 2 bases, and 5 bases lay outside the gene matches. Germline lookup yields CDR1 MNHEY and CDR2 SVGAGI. The CDR3 consists of 16 residues. CDR3 sequence: CASSYPGTSGINEQFF. The CDR3 nucleotides are TGTGCCAGCAGTTACCCCGGGACTAGCGGGATAAATGAGCAGTTCTTC.

The rearrangement links TRBV4-1 to TRBJ2-5; the D gene is possibly TRBD1 (6 bases). The J call is uncertain, as TRBJ2-7 better fits the DNA end. From germline, CDR1 is MGHRA and CDR2 YSYEKL. The CDR3 sequence is 18 residues long. The CDR3, as DNA: TGCGCCAGCAGCCAAGAAGGTTTATTGGGGGCAGCGTCCTACGAGCAGTACTTC. It encodes CASSQEGLLGAASYEQYF.

The chain has TRBV7-2 and TRBJ2-7, with 7 positions matching TRBD1. CDR1 is SGHTA, CDR2 FQGNSA, per germline. Trimming cost V 4 bases and J 5 bases; bases outside gene matches: 8. CDR3 size: 14 residues. CDR3 DNA sequence: TGTGCCAGCAGCTCTCGACAGGGAACCCACGAGCAGTACTTC. This codes for CASSSRQGTHEQYF.

V usage is TRBV7-9 and J usage is TRBJ1-1, with 9 positions matching TRBD1. V lost 6 bases, J lost 2 bases, and 4 bases stayed unmatched. CDR3 size: 14 residues. Germline-derived CDR1 and CDR2 are SEHNR and FQNEAQ (reference sequence). CDR3 in amino acids: CASRPGQGNTEAFF. CDR3 nucleotide sequence: TGTGCCAGCAGACCGGGACAGGGTAACACTGAAGCTTTCTTT.

The chain's CDR3 is CASSPGGGRYEQYF. The CDR3 bases are TGTGCCAGCAGCCCCGGGGGGGGCAGGTACGAGCAGTACTTC. The V gene is TRBV7-3, the J gene TRBJ2-7; TRBD2 matches 8 bases. CDR1 and CDR2 from the germline V gene are SGHTA and FQGTGA. There are 14 residues in the CDR3. The J segment lost 4 bases and the V segment lost 5 bases, leaving 7 bases of the junction unmatched.

The chain is built from TRBV5-1 and TRBJ1-1; no firm D call. Trimming cost V 7 bases and J 1 base, with 20 bases left between them. This CDR3 spans 16 amino acids. The V gene's germline CDR1 is SGHRS and CDR2 YFSETQ. The CDR3 here is CASRRPGFVENTEAFF. The CDR3 DNA is TGCGCCAGCCGCCGCCCCGGGTTCGTTGAGAACACTGAAGCTTTCTTT.

V gene TRBV6-1 combines with J gene TRBJ2-1, with 10 bases lining up with TRBD2. From germline, CDR1 is MNHNS and CDR2 SASEGT. This CDR3 region has 17 residues. V dropped 4 bases and J dropped 0; count of bases not matched to a gene: 6. CDR3 amino acids: CASSAIAGGHSYNEQFF. The CDR3 bases are TGTGCCAGCAGTGCCATAGCGGGAGGACACTCCTACAATGAGCAGTTCTTC.

The rearrangement joins TRBV7-8 to TRBJ2-7; a possible D gene is TRBD1 (6 bases). The CDR3 is made up of 13 amino acids. Trimming removed 6 bases at V and 7 bases at J, with 16 bases between. Germline V gives CDR1 SGHVS, CDR2 FQNEAQ. This CDR3 reads CASSLAGAREQYF. The CDR3, as DNA: TGTGCCAGCAGTCTAGCAGGGGCAAGGGAGCAGTACTTC.

The gene calls are TRBV7-9 and TRBJ2-1; the D gene is possibly TRBD2 (5 bases). Germline-derived CDR1 and CDR2 are SEHNR and FQNEAQ (reference sequence). The CDR3 has 16 amino acids. V dropped 4 bases and J dropped 2 bases, with 15 bases sitting between them. The CDR3 DNA follows: TGTGCCAGCAGCTCGGGCCATAGCGTGACCTACAATGAGCAGTTCTTC. It codes for CASSSGHSVTYNEQFF.

The chain employs TRBV6-5 and TRBJ1-5; D unresolved. Germline V CDR1 and CDR2: MNHEY, SVGAGI. V was cut by 7 bases and J by 2 bases, with 12 bases left in between. The CDR3 length is 14 residues. The CDR3 sequence is CASTSGGGNQPQHF. CDR3 coding DNA: TGTGCCAGCACCTCGGGAGGTGGCAATCAGCCCCAGCATTTT.